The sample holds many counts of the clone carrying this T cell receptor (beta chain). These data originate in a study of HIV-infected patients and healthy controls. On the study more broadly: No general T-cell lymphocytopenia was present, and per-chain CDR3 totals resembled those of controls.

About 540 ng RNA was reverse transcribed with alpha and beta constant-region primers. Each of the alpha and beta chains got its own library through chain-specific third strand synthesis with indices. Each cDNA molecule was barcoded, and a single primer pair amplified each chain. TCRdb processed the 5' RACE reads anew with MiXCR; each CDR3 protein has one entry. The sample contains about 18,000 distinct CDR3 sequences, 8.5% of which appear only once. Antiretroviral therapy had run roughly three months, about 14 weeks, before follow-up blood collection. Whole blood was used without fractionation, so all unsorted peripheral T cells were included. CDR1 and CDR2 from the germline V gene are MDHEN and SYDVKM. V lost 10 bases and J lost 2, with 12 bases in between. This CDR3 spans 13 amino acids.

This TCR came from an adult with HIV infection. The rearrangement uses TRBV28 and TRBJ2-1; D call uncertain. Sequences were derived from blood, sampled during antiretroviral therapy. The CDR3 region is CAISELAYNEQFF. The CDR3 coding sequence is TGTGCCATCTCGGAACTGGCCTACAATGAGCAGTTCTTC.